The 31 T cell receptor beta chains given below trace back to one sample, sequenced in a study of blood T cell repertoires in COVID-19. This table comes from immunoSEQ multiplex PCR, and its TCRdb copy is limited to in-frame clones, with some not included. Among roughly 230,000 clones listed, 84% were seen once. The source material was peripheral blood. All receptors derive from a man aged 50 to 59 with acute or convalescent COVID-19.

This clone came up once. This chain connects TRBV27 to TRBJ2-1; D gene unclear. Trimming cost V 5 bases and J 4 bases, with 6 bases left between them. This CDR3 spans 12 amino acids. CDR1 and CDR2 (germline): MNHEY, SMNVEV (reference sequence). CDR3 in DNA: TGTGCCAGCAGTCAAAAATACAATGAGCAGTTCTTC. This encodes CASSQKYNEQFF.

This clone has only a few counts. The rearrangement uses TRBV4-2 and TRBJ1-2; tentative D call: TRBD1 (6 bases). Germline values: CDR1 LGHNA, CDR2 YNFKEQ. V dropped 0 bases and J dropped 6 bases, with 14 bases sitting between them. This CDR3 comprises 15 residues. The CDR3 here is CASSQDMGASDGYTF. The CDR3, as DNA: TGTGCCAGCAGCCAAGATATGGGGGCTTCTGATGGCTACACCTTC.

The chain has TRBV4-1 and TRBJ2-7; 11 bases align to TRBD1. CDR1 is MGHRA, CDR2 YSYEKL, per germline. Trimming took 0 bases from V and 4 from J; bases not matched to a gene: 8. The CDR3 is 17 amino acids. For the CDR3, the DNA is TGCGCCAGCAGCCAAGATCCCGGGACAGGGGGTGGGTACGAGCAGTACTTC. This gives the protein CASSQDPGTGGGYEQYF.

This chain uses TRBV6-5 with TRBJ1-2; 7 bases are a match to TRBD1. Trimming took 6 bases from V and 4 from J; bases not matched to a gene: 5. The germline CDR1 and CDR2 sequences are MNHEY and SVGAGI. The CDR3 covers 13 residues. In nucleotides, the CDR3 is TGTGCCAGCAGCCGGGACAGTCTCTATGGCTACACCTTC. Amino acid sequence: CASSRDSLYGYTF.

The chain employs TRBV7-2 and TRBJ2-5, with 7 bases that match TRBD1. Trimming took 5 bases from V and 2 from J; bases not matched to a gene: 8. Germline values: CDR1 SGHTA, CDR2 FQGNSA. CDR3 length equals 15 residues. The CDR3 region has the DNA TGTGCCAGCAGCCCGCCGACAGGGTTGCAAGAGACCCAGTACTTC. Translation gives CASSPPTGLQETQYF.

This clone was detected a few times. The chain joins TRBV20-1 to TRBJ1-2; no firm D call. Trimming removed 3 bases from V and 0 bases from J, with 11 bases in between. CDR1 is DFQATT and CDR2 is SNEGSKA in the germline V gene (reference sequence). This CDR3 contains 14 residues. The CDR3 DNA is TGCAGTGCTAGTGCCAGGTTGACTAACTATGGCTACACCTTC. The encoded protein is CSASARLTNYGYTF.

Concerning this clone itself: No DNA is shown, since the ends of the CDR3 on it are uncertain; the CDR3 is the one TCRdb lists. The CDR3 here is CTSSQPVGQGSTDTQYF. V is TRBV1 and J is TRBJ2-3; no check of the table's D call, TRBD1, against the DNA was made. TRBV1 is tagged as a pseudogene. The CDR3 contains 17 residues when both ends are counted.

This clone was observed a handful of times. The genes are TRBV7-8 and TRBJ2-2, with TRBD2 matching over 9 bases. There are 15 residues in the CDR3. Germline CDR1 SGHVS, CDR2 FQNEAQ. V trimming: 3 bases; J trimming: 6 bases; junction bases outside the gene matches: 5. CDR3 in amino acids: CASSFSSGIAGELFF. The CDR3 bases are TGTGCCAGCAGCTTTTCTAGCGGGATAGCCGGGGAGCTGTTTTTT.

This clone was picked up one time. V is TRBV7-9 and J is TRBJ1-1; D might be TRBD1 (6 bases). Deletions cut 5 bases from V and 2 bases from J, with 21 bases between. The V gene's germline CDR1 is SEHNR and CDR2 FQNEAQ (reference sequence). The CDR3 runs to 17 residues. The CDR3 reads CASSSRGGTSLNTEAFF. CDR3 nucleotide sequence: TGTGCCAGCAGCAGCCGAGGGGGTACTTCGTTAAACACTGAAGCTTTCTTT.

This chain uses TRBV6-5 with TRBJ2-2; 10 bases line up with TRBD2. The CDR3 has 15 residues. V trimming: 5 bases; J trimming: 9 bases; junction bases outside the gene matches: 9. Germline V gene data show CDR1 as MNHEY and CDR2 as SVGAGI. The CDR3 protein is CASSRTSGPIWELFF. Here the CDR3 DNA reads TGTGCCAGCAGTCGGACTAGCGGTCCGATTTGGGAGCTGTTTTTT.

This chain uses TRBV28 with TRBJ2-4; weak D call: TRBD1 (6 bases). Germline-derived CDR1 and CDR2 are MDHEN and SYDVKM. The V and J ends lost 7 bases and 3 bases respectively, with 13 bases between them. CDR3 length equals 14 residues. The CDR3 DNA sequence: TGTGCCAGCAAACAACAGGGTGGCAAAAACATTCAGTACTTC. It translates to CASKQQGGKNIQYF.

The rearrangement uses TRBV12-3 or TRBV12-4 and TRBJ1-5, with 7 positions matching TRBD1. Trimming cost V 9 bases and J 4 bases; bases outside gene matches: 6. This CDR3 contains 13 residues. CDR3: CASVTGSNQPQHF. Written as DNA, the CDR3 is TGTGCCAGTGTGACAGGGTCAAATCAGCCCCAGCATTTT.

The rearrangement joins TRBV5-5 to TRBJ1-3; perhaps TRBD1 as D (6 bases). V was shortened by 5 bases and J by 1 base, with 16 bases between the two germline ends. Germline V CDR1 and CDR2: SGHKS, YYEKEE (reference sequence). The CDR3 is 16 amino acids. DNA for the CDR3: TGTGCCAGCAGAGGTGGGGGGGCGATTTCTGGAAACACCATATATTTT. Translated, it gives CASRGGGAISGNTIYF.

The V gene is TRBV7-9, the J gene TRBJ1-3; no definite D call. Germline-derived CDR1 and CDR2 are SEHNR and FQNEAQ (reference sequence). CDR3 length: 14 residues. The V end was cut by 5 bases, the J end by 0 bases, with 8 bases between. CDR3 amino acids: CASSLDSSGNTIYF. CDR3 DNA: TGTGCCAGCAGCCTAGATAGCTCTGGAAACACCATATATTTT.

The chain employs TRBV6-5 and TRBJ1-6; TRBD1 agrees at 7 bases. With 2 bases clipped from V and 7 bases from J, the junction kept 8 bases outside the gene matches. The CDR3 extends over 16 amino acids. Germline assignment: CDR1 MNHEY and CDR2 SVGAGI. The CDR3 DNA follows: TGTGCCAGCAGTTACCTACGCCCAGGGGGGAATTCACCCCTCCACTTT. It specifies CASSYLRPGGNSPLHF.

V and J are TRBV10-2 and TRBJ2-7; 7 positions agree with TRBD2. This CDR3 is built from 14 residues. V dropped 3 bases and J dropped 4; count of bases not matched to a gene: 6. CDR1 is WSHSY and CDR2 is SAAADI in the germline V gene. The chain's CDR3 is CASSDPGGLYEQYF. CDR3 DNA: TGCGCCAGCAGTGACCCGGGAGGATTGTACGAGCAGTACTTC.

The V call is TRBV4-2, the J call TRBJ2-3; 11 bases align to TRBD2. The CDR3 has 17 residues. Losses at the gene ends were 0 bases for V and 4 bases for J; bases not matched to a gene: 6. Germline CDR1 is LGHNA and CDR2 is YNFKEQ. The CDR3 loop is CASSQDGSGGAPDTQYF. For the CDR3, the DNA is TGTGCCAGCAGCCAAGATGGTAGCGGGGGGGCCCCAGATACGCAGTATTTT.

The CDR3 loop reads CASSQDRAGANVLTF. The CDR3 nucleotides are TGTGCCAGCAGCCAGGACAGGGCTGGGGCCAACGTCCTGACTTTC. V gene TRBV5-4 combines with J gene TRBJ2-6; 8 bases agree with TRBD1. Germline CDR1 and CDR2: SGHNT and YYREEE (reference sequence). This CDR3 spans 15 amino acids. The junction had 2 bases not matched to a gene; V was cut back by 4 bases and J by 2 bases.

V is TRBV11-3 and J is TRBJ1-1; 9 bases match TRBD1. Germline V gives CDR1 SGHNT, CDR2 YENEEA. The CDR3 extends over 13 amino acids. The J segment lost 6 bases and the V segment lost 5 bases, leaving 4 bases of the junction unmatched. The CDR3 loop is CASSLRQGAEAFF. The CDR3 DNA reads TGTGCCAGCAGCCTGAGACAGGGGGCTGAAGCTTTCTTT.

The chain carries TRBV6-2 or TRBV6-3 and TRBJ2-5, with a weak D call TRBD2 (5 bases). Germline V CDR1 and CDR2: MNHEY, SVGEGT. The CDR3 is made up of 14 amino acids. V lost 3 bases to trimming and J lost 6 bases, with 14 bases between them. This chain's CDR3 is CASSYEGHVKTQYF. In DNA form, the CDR3 reads TGTGCCAGCAGTTATGAGGGCCACGTGAAGACCCAGTACTTC.

This chain joins TRBV12-3 or TRBV12-4 and TRBJ2-5; D call uncertain. V dropped 6 bases and J dropped 1 base, with 6 bases sitting between them. The CDR3 spans 12 residues. The CDR3, as DNA: TGTGCCAGCAGGACTGGCCAAGAGACCCAGTACTTC. This translates into CASRTGQETQYF.

The rearrangement joins TRBV7-3 to TRBJ2-7; D gene ambiguous. There are 14 residues in the CDR3. V dropped 1 base and J dropped 4 bases, with 11 bases sitting between them. Germline-derived CDR1 and CDR2 are SGHTA and FQGTGA. CDR3 nucleotides: TGTGCCAGCAGCTTAAATCCAGACTCGTACGAGCAGTACTTC. Encoded protein: CASSLNPDSYEQYF. Supplemented by reference TRBV7-3 and TRBJ2-7, the full variable domain reads GAGVSQTPSNKVTEKGKYVELRCDPISGHTALYWYRQSLGQGPEFLIYFQGTGAADDSGLPNDRFFAVRPEGSVSTLKIQRTERGDSAVYLCASSLNPDSYEQYFGPGTRLTVT.

The V and J genes are TRBV11-1 and TRBJ2-7; possibly TRBD1 for D (6 bases). The germline V and J ends were trimmed by 4 bases and 7 bases, with 14 bases remaining between them. The CDR3 is 13 residues long. CDR1 is SGHAT and CDR2 is FQDESV in the germline V gene (reference sequence). CDR3: CASSSPPGQEQYF. For the CDR3, the DNA is TGTGCCAGCAGCTCCCCCCCCGGACAGGAGCAGTACTTC.

This chain uses TRBV5-1 with TRBJ2-1; a possible D gene is TRBD1 (6 bases). V lost 3 bases and J 8 bases, leaving 15 bases between the germline ends. The CDR3 has 14 residues. Per the germline V gene, CDR1 is SGHRS and CDR2 is YFSETQ. The CDR3 region has the DNA TGCGCCAGCAGCTCGGGCCAGGGGATCGATGAGCAGTTCTTC. Amino acids: CASSSGQGIDEQFF. Full variable domain (outside the CDR3, taken from reference TRBV5-1 and TRBJ2-1): KAGVTQTPRYLIKTRGQQVTLSCSPISGHRSVSWYQQTPGQGLQFLFEYFSETQRNKGNFPGRFSGRQFSNSRSEMNVSTLELGDSALYLCASSSGQGIDEQFFGPGTRLTVL.

The chain combines TRBV6-5 with TRBJ2-3, with a possible D match to TRBD1 (6 bases). The CDR3 has 13 amino acids. The ends were cut back, 2 bases at V and 9 bases at J, with 12 bases in the middle. Germline loops: CDR1 MNHEY, CDR2 SVGAGI. This CDR3 is CASSYDGQGTQYF. CDR3 nucleotides: TGTGCCAGCAGTTACGATGGCCAGGGGACGCAGTATTTT.

The chain combines TRBV28 with TRBJ2-5; TRBD1 might be the D (5 bases). Trimming shortened V by 10 bases and J by 6 bases, and 18 bases separated the two germline ends. CDR1 is MDHEN and CDR2 is SYDVKM in the germline V gene. The length of the CDR3 is 13 residues. This CDR3 is CATLYSSGKTQYF. Here the CDR3 DNA reads TGTGCCACCCTGTATAGCTCAGGGAAGACCCAGTACTTC.

This clone was counted a single time. The V and J genes are TRBV10-3 and TRBJ1-3, with 9 positions matching TRBD1. J gave up 0 bases and V 10 bases, and 7 bases lay outside the gene matches. Germline V lookup: CDR1 ENHRY, CDR2 SYGVKD. This CDR3 contains 15 residues. CDR3 protein: CATRTGESSGNTIYF. The DNA for the CDR3 is TGTGCCACCCGGACAGGGGAAAGCTCTGGAAACACCATATATTTT.

V gene TRBV14 combines with J gene TRBJ2-7, with 7 bases identical to TRBD2. Germline CDR1 reads SGHDN; CDR2 reads FVKESK. The length of the CDR3 is 13 residues. V shed 4 bases and J 8 bases; nucleotides not matched to a gene: 8. The CDR3 here is CASSRVLASQQYF. DNA of the CDR3: TGTGCCAGCAGCCGCGTACTAGCGTCGCAGCAGTACTTC.

The chain joins TRBV10-1 to TRBJ2-3; the D is unclear. The CDR3 contains 13 residues. Germline V gene lookup returns CDR1 WNHNN and CDR2 SYGVQD (reference sequence). V shed 0 bases and J shed 8 bases, with 9 bases lying between them. CDR3 loop: CASSESLSGTQYF. Here the CDR3 DNA reads TGCGCCAGCAGTGAGTCCCTATCGGGTACGCAGTATTTT.

The gene calls are TRBV6-2 or TRBV6-3 and TRBJ2-3; 12 bases match TRBD2. The germline gives CDR1 MNHEY, CDR2 SVGEGT. The V gene end was trimmed by 2 bases and the J gene end by 5 bases; junction bases not matched to a gene: 20. The CDR3 runs to 21 residues. CDR3 bases: TGTGCCAGCAGTTACCTTTACGTTGGGCTAGCGGGGGGGCCCGTTGAAGATACGCAGTATTTT. Residues: CASSYLYVGLAGGPVEDTQYF.

This chain joins TRBV11-3 and TRBJ2-3; D unresolved. This CDR3 is 13 amino acids long. Per germline, CDR1 SGHNT and CDR2 YENEEA. Trimming shortened V by 0 bases and J by 4 bases, and 5 bases separated the two germline ends. As DNA, the CDR3 is TGTGCCAGCAGCTTAGATCGGGCAGATACGCAGTATTTT. It yields the protein CASSLDRADTQYF.